This T cell receptor beta chain was recovered during a study of T cell repertoires in cytomegalovirus infection. Study details: Public TCR beta signatures provided an indication of both CMV infection and a matching HLA type.

TCRdb passed the reads through MiXCR, listing each CDR3 protein once. Of more than 200,000 distinct CDR3 sequences in the sample, around 8.7% were seen once. This TCR was recovered from a human donor in good health (CMV status not recorded). Some clones in this sample may be carry-over from other donors' samples. The material sequenced was PBMCs.

The CDR3 nucleotides are TGTGCCAGCAGCTGGACCGGGACAGGGAATTACAATGAGCAGTTCTTC. This translates into CASSWTGTGNYNEQFF. This rearrangement joins TRBV5-6 to TRBJ2-1, with TRBD1 matching over 9 bases. The length of the CDR3 is 16 residues. From germline, CDR1 is SGHDT and CDR2 YYEEEE. The J segment lost 4 bases and the V segment lost 3 bases, leaving 8 bases of the junction unmatched.